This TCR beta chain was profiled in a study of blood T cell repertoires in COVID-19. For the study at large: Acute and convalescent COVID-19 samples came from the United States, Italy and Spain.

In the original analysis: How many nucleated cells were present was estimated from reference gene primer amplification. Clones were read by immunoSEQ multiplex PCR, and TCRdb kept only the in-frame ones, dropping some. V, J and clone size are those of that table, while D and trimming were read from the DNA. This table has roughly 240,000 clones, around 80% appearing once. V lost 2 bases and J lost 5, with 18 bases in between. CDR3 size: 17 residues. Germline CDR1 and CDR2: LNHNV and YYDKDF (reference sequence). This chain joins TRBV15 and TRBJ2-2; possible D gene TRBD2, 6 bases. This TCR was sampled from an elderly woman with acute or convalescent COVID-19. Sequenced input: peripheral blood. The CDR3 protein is CATSRQSGRRTTGELFF. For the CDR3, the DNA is TGTGCCACCAGCAGACAGTCCGGGAGAAGAACGACCGGGGAGCTGTTTTTT.